This section outlines one T cell receptor (beta chain) sequence together with its context. The source of the sample is a study of blood T cell repertoires in COVID-19. Authors' processing steps: Reference gene primer amplification gave nucleated cell count estimates. Data came from immunoSEQ multiplex PCR; TCRdb stores just in-frame clones and leaves some out. The V and J calls and clone size are taken from that table; D and trimming were inferred from the DNA. Counted here are about 210,000 clones, around 80% occurring once; the ten biggest clones make up 9.5% to 15%. Trimming cost V 3 bases and J 5 bases; bases outside gene matches: 8. Germline V gene sequence: CDR1 SSHAT, CDR2 FNYEAQ (reference sequence). CDR3 length: 16 amino acids.

The chain links TRBV7-7 to TRBJ2-3; 10 bases match TRBD1. This receptor was identified in a woman between 40 and 55 years old with acute or convalescent COVID-19. Sequenced: peripheral blood. CDR3 sequence reads: CASSLGPTGGLDTQYF. The CDR3, as DNA: TGTGCCAGCAGCTTGGGGCCGACAGGGGGCTTAGATACGCAGTATTTT.